One and the same sample provided the 20 T cell receptor beta chains below, sequenced in a study of cytomegalovirus exposure and HLA in healthy donors. PCR involved 60 Vbeta and 13 Jbeta primers. Clones were sequenced by immunoSEQ multiplex PCR, and TCRdb holds only the in-frame ones, with some missing. The sample contains over 150,000 clones, 79% of which appear only once. Material: PBMCs. These TCRs come from a woman under 30 in good health and CMV-seronegative.

CDR3 nucleotide sequence: TGTGCCAGCAGTCCAGGAGGCGCGAACACCGGGGAGCTGTTTTTT. Translated: CASSPGGANTGELFF. The rearrangement uses TRBV6-6 and TRBJ2-2; D is possibly TRBD2 (5 bases). CDR3 length: 15 amino acids. In germline, CDR1 is MNHNY, CDR2 SVGAGI (reference sequence). V was trimmed by 5 bases and J by 0 bases, leaving 10 bases between them.

This clone was counted a few times. The J gene is TRBJ2-3, the V gene TRBV10-3, with TRBD2 matching 9 bases. With 3 bases clipped from V and 2 bases from J, the junction kept 6 bases outside the gene matches. This CDR3 is 16 amino acids long. Germline lookup yields CDR1 ENHRY and CDR2 SYGVKD. DNA of the CDR3: TGTGCCATCAGTGATAACGCGGGGGGGCTCACAGATACGCAGTATTTT. Protein product: CAISDNAGGLTDTQYF.

V gene TRBV19 combines with J gene TRBJ1-4; weak D call: TRBD1 (6 bases). Trimming removed 5 bases from V and 4 bases from J, with 14 bases in between. The V gene's germline CDR1 is LNHDA and CDR2 SQIVND (reference sequence). This CDR3 comprises 15 residues. The CDR3 DNA follows: TGTGCCAGTAGTCTACAGGGCGGATATAATGAAAAACTGTTTTTT. This translates into CASSLQGGYNEKLFF.

A few counts support this clone. The genes are TRBV6-1 and TRBJ1-5; no reliable D call. V lost 8 bases and J 1 base, leaving 6 bases between the germline ends. This CDR3 is built from 12 residues. Germline V gene lookup returns CDR1 MNHNS and CDR2 SASEGT. The CDR3 DNA sequence: TGTGCCAGCTTGGAGAGCAATCAGCCCCAGCATTTT. This translates into CASLESNQPQHF.

V gene TRBV5-1 combines with J gene TRBJ2-2; 12 nucleotides agree with TRBD2. This CDR3 contains 17 residues. The junction had 4 bases not matched to a gene; V was cut back by 1 base and J by 3 bases. Germline CDR1 and CDR2: SGHRS and YFSETQ. The CDR3 DNA is TGCGCCAGCAGCTTGCGATCTAGCGGGAGGGACACCGGGGAGCTGTTTTTT. Protein sequence: CASSLRSSGRDTGELFF.

The V call is TRBV11-2, the J call TRBJ2-3; D possibly corresponds to TRBD2 (7 bases). V was shortened by 4 bases and J by 1 base, with 9 bases between the two germline ends. CDR1 and CDR2 (germline): SGHAT, FQNNGV. The CDR3 is 14 residues long. CDR3 amino acids: CASSWGGGTDTQYF. CDR3 bases: TGTGCCAGCAGCTGGGGGGGCGGCACAGATACGCAGTATTTT. Based on the CDR3 plus reference TRBV11-2 and TRBJ2-3, the full variable domain is EAGVAQSPRYKIIEKRQSVAFWCNPISGHATLYWYQQILGQGPKLLIQFQNNGVVDDSQLPKDRFSAERLKGVDSTLKIQPAKLEDSAVYLCASSWGGGTDTQYFGPGTRLTVL.

The chain employs TRBV5-8 and TRBJ1-3; TRBD1 is a possible D gene (6 bases). Germline loops: CDR1 SGHTS, CDR2 YDEGEE. The CDR3 has 15 residues. V was pared by 2 bases and J by 3 bases, with 12 bases between. The CDR3 spells CASSFRSGVGNTIYF. CDR3 sequence (DNA): TGTGCCAGCAGCTTTCGGTCAGGGGTTGGAAACACCATATATTTT. Filled out from reference TRBV5-8 and TRBJ1-3, the complete variable domain reads EAGVTQSPTHLIKTRGQQATLRCSPISGHTSVYWYQQALGLGLQFLLWYDEGEERNRGNFPPRFSGRQFPNYSSELNVNALELEDSALYLCASSFRSGVGNTIYFGEGSWLTVV.

CDR3 nucleotide sequence: TGCGCCAGCAGCCAAGGCGGGACAGTAGGCTACGAGCAGTACTTC. It translates to CASSQGGTVGYEQYF. The chain recombines TRBV4-1 with TRBJ2-7; the D gene is possibly TRBD1 (7 bases). V lost 1 base, J lost 3 bases, and 13 bases lay in between. This CDR3 contains 15 residues. Germline V CDR1 and CDR2: MGHRA, YSYEKL.

This rearrangement joins TRBV25-1 to TRBJ1-2; 7 bases fit TRBD1. This CDR3 is built from 11 residues. J was trimmed by 5 bases and V by 8 bases; bases with no gene match: 2. The V gene's germline CDR1 is MGHDK and CDR2 SYGVNS. This CDR3 reads CASGGQYGYTF. The CDR3 bases are TGTGCCAGCGGGGGACAGTATGGCTACACCTTC.

This chain uses TRBV5-4 with TRBJ1-4, with D unclear. CDR1 and CDR2 from the germline V gene are SGHNT and YYREEE (reference sequence). V lost 2 bases to trimming and J lost 10 bases, with 12 bases between them. This CDR3 comprises 13 residues. The CDR3 spells CASSFLGARKLFF. The CDR3 nucleotides are TGTGCCAGCAGCTTCCTCGGAGCTAGAAAACTGTTTTTT.

This clone occurred once. The genes are TRBV7-8 and TRBJ1-1, with a tentative D call TRBD1 (5 bases). The length of the CDR3 is 16 residues. V was cut by 1 base and J by 4 bases, with 16 bases left in between. Germline V gives CDR1 SGHVS, CDR2 FQNEAQ. This CDR3 is CASSLVEPGGFTEAFF. The CDR3 coding sequence is TGTGCCAGCAGCTTAGTTGAACCCGGGGGGTTCACTGAAGCTTTCTTT. The whole variable domain, filled in from reference TRBV7-8 and TRBJ1-1, reads GAGVSQSPRYKVAKRGQDVALRCDPISGHVSLFWYQQALGQGPEFLTYFQNEAQLDKSGLPSDRFFAERPEGSVSTLKIQRTQQEDSAVYLCASSLVEPGGFTEAFFGQGTRLTVV.

The rearrangement links TRBV5-1 to TRBJ2-7; D possibly corresponds to TRBD1 (5 bases). Per germline, CDR1 SGHRS and CDR2 YFSETQ. The CDR3 runs to 15 residues. The germline V and J ends were trimmed by 1 base and 2 bases, with 13 bases remaining between them. Here the CDR3 DNA reads TGCGCCAGCAGCTTGAACGGACAAGGAGCCTACGAGCAGTACTTC. The encoded protein is CASSLNGQGAYEQYF.

The chain combines TRBV6-1 with TRBJ2-6; tentative D call: TRBD2 (5 bases). The germline V gene encodes CDR1 MNHNS and CDR2 SASEGT. The CDR3 contains 15 residues. Trimming removed 4 bases from V and 1 base from J, with 8 bases in between. CDR3 protein: CASSGTVSGANVLTF. The CDR3 DNA reads TGTGCCAGCAGTGGGACTGTATCTGGGGCCAACGTCCTGACTTTC.

V usage is TRBV19 and J usage is TRBJ2-1, with 9 bases identical to TRBD1. The CDR3 totals 15 residues. J was trimmed by 3 bases and V by 7 bases; bases with no gene match: 7. Looked up from germline, CDR1 is LNHDA and CDR2 is SQIVND (reference sequence). DNA for the CDR3: TGTGCCAGTACCAAAACAGGGGGCGGCTACAATGAGCAGTTCTTC. It specifies CASTKTGGGYNEQFF.

Only a few counts were recorded for this clone. J is TRBJ2-2 and V is TRBV11-3; 10 bases fit TRBD2. J was trimmed by 2 bases and V by 4 bases; bases with no gene match: 7. Germline V gene data show CDR1 as SGHNT and CDR2 as YENEEA. The CDR3 has 17 residues. The CDR3 protein is CASSSRTSGRNTGELFF. DNA of the CDR3: TGTGCCAGCAGCTCTCGGACTAGCGGACGAAACACCGGGGAGCTGTTTTTT.

V and J are TRBV21-1 and TRBJ2-6; the table's D gene call, TRBD2, was not cross checked with the DNA. TRBV21-1 is reported as a pseudogene. The CDR3 is 18 residues long. DNA of the CDR3: TGTGCCAGCAGCAAACTTCGAGCGGGGGCTGTGGGGGCCAACGTCCTGACTTTC. It yields the protein CASSKLRAGAVGANVLTF.

A word on this clone: This specimen includes other DNA sequences encoding the same CDR3. The chain combines TRBV6-1 with TRBJ1-5; D is uncertain. The germline gives CDR1 MNHNS, CDR2 SASEGT. This CDR3 is 13 amino acids long. Trimming removed 4 bases at V and 2 bases at J, with 6 bases between. This CDR3 reads CASSGSGNQPQHF. CDR3 nucleotide sequence: TGTGCCAGCAGTGGGTCAGGCAATCAGCCCCAGCATTTT.

The chain is built from TRBV9 and TRBJ2-1; 11 bases are a match to TRBD1. V shed 3 bases and J 5 bases; nucleotides not matched to a gene: 4. The germline V gene encodes CDR1 SGDLS and CDR2 YYNGEE. CDR3 length: 15 amino acids. The CDR3 spells CASSGGTGGHNEQFF. CDR3 bases: TGTGCCAGCAGCGGGGGGACAGGGGGACACAATGAGCAGTTCTTC.

The chain has TRBV11-2 and TRBJ1-2; TRBD1 agrees at 7 bases. The germline V gene encodes CDR1 SGHAT and CDR2 FQNNGV. The CDR3 runs 13 residues. The V and J ends lost 5 bases and 5 bases, in that order; junction bases with no gene match: 5. CDR3 sequence: CASSPGQHYGYTF. Here the CDR3 DNA reads TGTGCCAGCAGCCCGGGACAGCATTATGGCTACACCTTC. The variable domain in full, completed from reference TRBV11-2 and TRBJ1-2, reads EAGVAQSPRYKIIEKRQSVAFWCNPISGHATLYWYQQILGQGPKLLIQFQNNGVVDDSQLPKDRFSAERLKGVDSTLKIQPAKLEDSAVYLCASSPGQHYGYTFGSGTRLTVV.

V and J are TRBV9 and TRBJ2-7; D is perhaps TRBD1 (5 bases). The germline V gene encodes CDR1 SGDLS and CDR2 YYNGEE. V was clipped by 0 bases and J by 7 bases, with 17 bases between them. CDR3 length: 15 amino acids. CDR3 in amino acids: CASSVGGDSMREQYF. The CDR3 DNA is TGTGCCAGCAGCGTAGGGGGTGACAGTATGCGGGAGCAGTACTTC.